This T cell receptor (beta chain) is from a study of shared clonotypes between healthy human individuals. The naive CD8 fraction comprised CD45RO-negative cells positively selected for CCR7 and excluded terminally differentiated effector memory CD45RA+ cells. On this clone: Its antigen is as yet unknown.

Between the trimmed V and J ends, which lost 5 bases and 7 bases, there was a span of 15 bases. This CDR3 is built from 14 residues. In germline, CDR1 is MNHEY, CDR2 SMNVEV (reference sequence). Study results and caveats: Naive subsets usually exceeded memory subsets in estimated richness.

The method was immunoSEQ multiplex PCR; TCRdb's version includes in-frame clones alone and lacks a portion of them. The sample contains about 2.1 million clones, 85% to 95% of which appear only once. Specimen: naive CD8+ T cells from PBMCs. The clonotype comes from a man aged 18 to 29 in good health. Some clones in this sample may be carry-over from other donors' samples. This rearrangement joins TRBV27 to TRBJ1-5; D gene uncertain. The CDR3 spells CASSTLGGLQPQHF. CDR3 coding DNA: TGTGCCAGCAGTACGCTAGGTGGTTTGCAGCCCCAGCATTTT.